The 20 T cell receptor beta chains presented below share a single source sample, sequenced in a study of T cells in Graves' hyperthyroidism and ophthalmopathy. TCR beta CDR3 region amplification was performed from RNA transcripts. HTBI primers were employed in a first-round RT-PCR of the TCR CDR3. MiXCR, run by TCRdb on the multiplex PCR reads, gives a single entry per CDR3 protein. The table lists roughly 100,000 distinct CDR3 sequences, roughly 47% of them singletons. The sequenced sample was blood. The receptor source for this set is a man aged 35 to 55 with Graves' hyperthyroidism.

The J gene is TRBJ2-3, the V gene TRBV2, with 9 nucleotides matching TRBD2. CDR3 length: 14 amino acids. Germline values: CDR1 SNHLY, CDR2 FYNNEI. The trim removed 4 bases at V and 6 bases at J, leaving 5 bases unmatched. The CDR3 here is CASSGGGRGDTQYF. The CDR3 DNA follows: TGTGCCAGCAGTGGGGGCGGGAGGGGCGATACGCAGTATTTT.

Ten or more counts support this clonotype. The chain uses TRBV2 and TRBJ2-5; 9 nucleotides align to TRBD2. After removal of 5 bases from V and 5 bases from J, the junction contained 9 bases not matched to a gene. The germline CDR1 and CDR2 sequences are SNHLY and FYNNEI. The CDR3 contains 15 residues. CDR3 region: CASSTSGTSSETQYF. The CDR3 nucleotides read TGTGCCAGCAGTACCTCCGGGACTAGCAGCGAGACCCAGTACTTC.

The chain recombines TRBV19 with TRBJ1-2, with unresolved D. CDR3 length: 14 amino acids. V lost 3 bases and J 7 bases, leaving 15 bases between the germline ends. Germline V gene data show CDR1 as LNHDA and CDR2 as SQIVND (reference sequence). As DNA, the CDR3 is TGTGCCAGTAGTATCCTCGAGGGAGGTCGTGGCTACACCTTC. Residues: CASSILEGGRGYTF. Full variable domain (rest looked up from reference TRBV19 and TRBJ1-2): DGGITQSPKYLFRKEGQNVTLSCEQNLNHDAMYWYRQDPGQGLRLIYYSQIVNDFQKGDIAEGYSVSREKKESFPLTVTSAQKNPTAFYLCASSILEGGRGYTFGSGTRLTVV.

The chain joins TRBV6-2 or TRBV6-3 to TRBJ2-5, with D possibly called TRBD1 or TRBD2 (6 bases each). The CDR3 loop spans 14 amino acids. V gave up 2 bases and J gave up 7 bases, with 14 bases separating them. Looked up from germline, CDR1 is MNHEY and CDR2 is SVGEGT. CDR3 sequence (DNA): TGTGCCAGCAGTTACGGGAAAGAGGGGGGGACCCAGTACTTC. Amino acids: CASSYGKEGGTQYF.

Ten or more counts support this clonotype. The chain employs TRBV7-9 and TRBJ2-7; D might be TRBD1 (6 bases). Trimming took 4 bases from V and 0 from J, leaving 13 bases between them. The length of the CDR3 is 15 residues. Per the germline V gene, CDR1 is SEHNR and CDR2 is FQNEAQ (reference sequence). The CDR3 protein is CASSSPRDTSYEQYF. The CDR3 DNA reads TGTGCCAGCAGCTCCCCCCGGGACACCTCCTACGAGCAGTACTTC.

This clonotype was observed at least ten times. The chain has TRBV20-1 and TRBJ2-7; 7 bases fit TRBD1. This CDR3 has 14 amino acids. The V segment lost 6 bases and the J segment 4 bases; nucleotides outside the gene matches: 12. Per the germline V gene, CDR1 is DFQATT and CDR2 is SNEGSKA (reference sequence). CDR3 loop: CSAPGRGLFYEQYF. CDR3 coding DNA: TGCAGTGCCCCCGGTAGGGGGCTTTTTTACGAGCAGTACTTC.

This clonotype came up many times. An end of the junction does not agree with germline; a read error may underlie this. The chain couples TRBV12-3 or TRBV12-4 to TRBJ1-6, with D perhaps TRBD1 (5 bases). The CDR3 is 15 residues long. In DNA, the CDR3 is TGTGCCAGCAGGTTCGCGGGGGGTAAGAATTCACCCCTCCGCTTT. Translated: CASRFAGGKNSPLRF.

This clonotype was counted many times. CDR3 loop: CSITHNKIEAFF. CDR3 coding DNA: TGCAGCATTACCCATAACAAAATTGAAGCTTTCTTT. The rearrangement links TRBV29-1 to TRBJ1-1, with unresolved D. The germline gives CDR1 SQVTM, CDR2 ANQGSEA. The V end was cut by 8 bases, the J end by 7 bases, with 17 bases between. CDR3 length: 12 amino acids.

With respect to this clonotype: Germline is not matched at one junction end, which may reflect a read error. This chain links TRBV5-1 with TRBJ2-1; 7 bases map to TRBD1. The CDR3 covers 13 residues. Per germline, CDR1 SGHRS and CDR2 YFSETQ. The CDR3 DNA sequence: TGTGCCAGCAGCTTGACAGGGTTGGATGAGCAGTTCTTC. Protein product: CASSLTGLDEQFF.

A few counts support this clonotype. J is TRBJ2-7 and V is TRBV15, with 8 nucleotides matching TRBD1. The CDR3 is 14 amino acids. Germline assignment: CDR1 LNHNV and CDR2 YYDKDF (reference sequence). V shed 2 bases, J shed 4 bases, and the junction held 4 bases outside the gene matches. CDR3 in amino acids: CATSRMQGAYEQYF. For the CDR3, the DNA is TGTGCCACCAGCAGAATGCAGGGGGCTTACGAGCAGTACTTC. The full variable domain, in which reference TRBV15 and TRBJ2-7 provide the parts outside the CDR3, is DAMVIQNPRYQVTQFGKPVTLSCSQTLNHNVMYWYQQKSSQAPKLLFHYYDKDFNNEADTPDNFQSRRPNTSFCFLDIRSPGLGDTAMYLCATSRMQGAYEQYFGPGTRLTVT.

Many counts were recorded for this clonotype. The chain employs TRBV19 and TRBJ2-5; maybe TRBD1 (5 bases). The germline CDR1 and CDR2 sequences are LNHDA and SQIVND (reference sequence). Trimming pared 4 bases from V and 10 bases from J, leaving 22 bases between. CDR3 length: 15 residues. CDR3 loop: CASSSDSLTQGDQYF. The CDR3 DNA follows: TGTGCCAGTAGTAGCGACAGCCTGACCCAAGGTGACCAGTACTTC.

The chain recombines TRBV2 with TRBJ1-1; 11 positions agree with TRBD1. Losses at the gene ends were 6 bases for V and 5 bases for J; bases not matched to a gene: 2. The CDR3 spans 13 residues. Germline V gene lookup returns CDR1 SNHLY and CDR2 FYNNEI. The CDR3 spells CASRGQGDTEAFF. The CDR3 DNA sequence: TGTGCCAGCAGGGGACAGGGGGATACTGAAGCTTTCTTT.

This clonotype was seen many times. This chain connects TRBV7-9 to TRBJ1-2; perhaps TRBD1 as D (6 bases). CDR3 size: 13 residues. From germline, CDR1 is SEHNR and CDR2 FQNEAQ (reference sequence). The V end lost 5 bases, the J end lost 0 bases, and 7 bases lay between the germline ends. The CDR3, as DNA: TGTGCCAGCAGCGGACAGACTAACTATGGCTACACCTTC. This sequence encodes CASSGQTNYGYTF.

This clonotype was seen at least ten times. This sequence joins TRBV5-1 and TRBJ2-7; D may be TRBD1 (6 bases). There are 15 residues in the CDR3. V lost 2 bases and J 6 bases, leaving 18 bases between the germline ends. Germline V gene data show CDR1 as SGHRS and CDR2 as YFSETQ. The CDR3 coding sequence is TGCGCCAGCAGCTTTTCCGGGACGAAAGGGGGCGAGCAGTACTTC. As protein: CASSFSGTKGGEQYF.

This clonotype was counted many times. The rearrangement uses TRBV6-4 and TRBJ2-3; perhaps TRBD2 as D (6 bases). CDR3 length: 14 amino acids. V shed 8 bases and J shed 0 bases, with 12 bases lying between them. Looked up from germline, CDR1 is MRHNA and CDR2 is SNTAGT. CDR3 sequence reads: CASAPGLSTDTQYF. CDR3 sequence (DNA): TGTGCCAGCGCCCCGGGACTTAGCACAGATACGCAGTATTTT.

This clonotype was seen many times. The chain is built from TRBV10-2 and TRBJ1-1, with TRBD1 matching 9 bases. Germline lookup yields CDR1 WSHSY and CDR2 SAAADI. Trimming at V came to 7 bases and at J to 3 bases, leaving 9 bases not matched to a gene. CDR3 length: 15 residues. DNA for the CDR3: TGCGCCAGCACCAAGGGGACAGGGTGGTACACTGAAGCTTTCTTT. It codes for CASTKGTGWYTEAFF.

The rearrangement joins TRBV15 to TRBJ1-1; D gene unclear. Trimming took 11 bases from V and 0 from J, leaving 25 bases between them. This CDR3 is built from 17 residues. Germline V gene sequence: CDR1 LNHNV, CDR2 YYDKDF (reference sequence). CDR3 sequence (DNA): TGTGCCTGGACTTTCCCTTCGGGTGGCCTCATGAACACTGAAGCTTTCTTT. Translation: CAWTFPSGGLMNTEAFF.

For the CDR3, the DNA is TGTGCCAGCAGCCCGGGACGGTGGAATTCACCCCTCCACTTT. Its protein product is CASSPGRWNSPLHF. The rearrangement joins TRBV2 to TRBJ1-6, with D possibly matching TRBD1 (5 bases). The ends were cut back, 6 bases at V and 7 bases at J, with 13 bases in the middle. Germline V gives CDR1 SNHLY, CDR2 FYNNEI. The CDR3 is 14 residues long. Based on the CDR3 plus reference TRBV2 and TRBJ1-6, the full variable domain is EPEVTQTPSHQVTQMGQEVILRCVPISNHLYFYWYRQILGQKVEFLVSFYNNEISEKSEIFDDQFSVERPDGSNFTLKIRSTKLEDSAMYFCASSPGRWNSPLHFGNGTRLTVT.

This chain joins TRBV7-9 and TRBJ1-2; a weak D match, TRBD1 (6 bases). The V and J ends lost 11 bases and 4 bases respectively, with 23 bases between them. The length of the CDR3 is 15 residues. Germline V gene lookup returns CDR1 SEHNR and CDR2 FQNEAQ (reference sequence). The DNA for the CDR3 is TGTGCCTGGAGTAGAGTAGGGGGAGGAAGCTATGGCTACACCTTC. Translated: CAWSRVGGGSYGYTF.

This clonotype was seen repeatedly, ten times or more. The rearrangement uses TRBV7-2 and TRBJ2-7; no reliable D call. V gave up 2 bases and J gave up 3 bases, with 8 bases separating them. Germline V lookup: CDR1 SGHTA, CDR2 FQGNSA. The length of the CDR3 is 13 residues. The CDR3 sequence: CASSLSDFYEQYF. Here the CDR3 DNA reads TGTGCCAGCAGCTTAAGCGACTTCTACGAGCAGTACTTC.